Each of the 18 T cell receptor beta chains below was sequenced from the same sample in a study of cytomegalovirus exposure and HLA in healthy donors. The PCR used 60 Vbeta and 13 Jbeta primers. The method was immunoSEQ multiplex PCR; TCRdb's version includes in-frame clones alone and lacks a portion of them. The sample includes approximately 120,000 clones, roughly 80% of them seen just once. Sequencing used PBMCs. The receptors shown here come from a man aged 30 to 45 in good health and CMV-seronegative.

The chain combines TRBV30 with TRBJ1-5; TRBD1 aligns across 7 bases. V lost 0 bases and J lost 5; bases outside the gene matches: 7. Germline loops: CDR1 GTSNPN, CDR2 SVGIG (reference sequence). The length of the CDR3 is 15 residues. The CDR3 nucleotides are TGTGCCTGGAGTGTTAGTGACAGGGACTATCAGCCCCAGCATTTT. As protein: CAWSVSDRDYQPQHF.

The V call is TRBV4-1, the J call TRBJ1-2; D possibly corresponds to TRBD1 (6 bases). This CDR3 has 13 amino acids. In germline, CDR1 is MGHRA, CDR2 YSYEKL. V shed 2 bases and J shed 8 bases, with 12 bases lying between them. The CDR3 DNA sequence: TGCGCCAGCAGCCAACCCGACAGGACCGGCTACACCTTC. It yields the protein CASSQPDRTGYTF.

The V gene is TRBV19, the J gene TRBJ2-1; D is undetermined. The CDR3 has 15 amino acids. Germline lookup yields CDR1 LNHDA and CDR2 SQIVND (reference sequence). The V end lost 4 bases, the J end lost 2 bases, and 12 bases lay between the germline ends. The CDR3 DNA follows: TGTGCCAGTAGTAACCGGGTTATGACCTACAATGAGCAGTTCTTC. Its translation: CASSNRVMTYNEQFF.

This sequence joins TRBV5-1 and TRBJ1-1; maybe TRBD1 (5 bases). The CDR3 is made up of 14 amino acids. V shed 1 base and J shed 5 bases, with 12 bases lying between them. Germline V CDR1 and CDR2: SGHRS, YFSETQ. The CDR3 spells CASSLLPGGTEAFF. The CDR3 DNA reads TGCGCCAGCAGCTTGTTGCCGGGGGGGACTGAAGCTTTCTTT.

The chain is built from TRBV6-1 and TRBJ2-5; D uncertain. Germline values: CDR1 MNHNS, CDR2 SASEGT. Trimming took 0 bases from V and 7 from J, leaving 12 bases between them. The CDR3 contains 14 residues. CDR3 in DNA: TGTGCCAGCAGTGAAGCGCGAGGTTGGAGGACCCAGTACTTC. It yields the protein CASSEARGWRTQYF.

The table lists this clone with a count of one. The CDR3 DNA reads TGTGCCAGCAGTTCAACAGGGGCAACCTACGAGCAGTACTTC. Amino acids: CASSSTGATYEQYF. This chain connects TRBV27 to TRBJ2-7; TRBD1 matches 7 bases. This CDR3 region has 14 residues. CDR1 is MNHEY and CDR2 is SMNVEV in the germline V gene (reference sequence). V shed 4 bases, J shed 2 bases, and the junction held 5 bases outside the gene matches.

The V gene is TRBV19, the J gene TRBJ2-3; D might be TRBD2 (6 bases). Germline CDR1 reads LNHDA; CDR2 reads SQIVND (reference sequence). The V and J ends lost 5 bases and 0 bases respectively, with 9 bases between them. The CDR3 totals 14 residues. In nucleotides, the CDR3 is TGTGCCAGTAGTTTGGGGACTAGCACAGATACGCAGTATTTT. Translation gives CASSLGTSTDTQYF.

The genes are TRBV30 and TRBJ1-5; 9 bases are shared with TRBD1. Looked up from germline, CDR1 is GTSNPN and CDR2 is SVGIG (reference sequence). V dropped 1 base and J dropped 2; count of bases not matched to a gene: 6. The CDR3 totals 16 residues. CDR3: CAWSDDRGEGNQPQHF. In DNA form, the CDR3 reads TGTGCCTGGAGTGACGACAGGGGGGAAGGCAATCAGCCCCAGCATTTT.

The rearrangement links TRBV6-6 to TRBJ1-5, with unresolved D. V lost 5 bases, J lost 2 bases, and 13 bases lay in between. The CDR3 extends over 15 amino acids. Germline CDR1 MNHNY, CDR2 SVGAGI (reference sequence). The CDR3, as DNA: TGTGCCAGCAGTACCGAGGGAAAAGGCAATCAGCCCCAGCATTTT. Translation: CASSTEGKGNQPQHF.

This clone was detected a few times. DNA for the CDR3: TGCGCCAGCAGCTTGGGTCGGACTCACACTGAAGCTTTCTTT. The encoded protein is CASSLGRTHTEAFF. The chain employs TRBV5-1 and TRBJ1-1, with no clear D. The CDR3 loop spans 14 amino acids. Germline values: CDR1 SGHRS, CDR2 YFSETQ. V lost 0 bases and J 3 bases, leaving 9 bases between the germline ends.

The V and J genes are TRBV7-6 and TRBJ2-7; TRBD1 might be the D (5 bases). V shed 5 bases and J shed 3 bases, with 11 bases lying between them. The CDR3 covers 13 residues. Germline CDR1 reads SGHVS; CDR2 reads FNYEAQ. The CDR3 DNA follows: TGTGCCAGCAGCCTTTCTGACAGCTACGAGCAGTACTTC. It specifies CASSLSDSYEQYF.

The chain links TRBV30 to TRBJ1-2; D is unresolved. Germline values: CDR1 GTSNPN, CDR2 SVGIG (reference sequence). CDR3 length: 11 residues. V dropped 0 bases and J dropped 7 bases, with 6 bases sitting between them. In DNA form, the CDR3 reads TGTGCCTGGAGTGTAAACGGTGGCTACACCTTC. Translated, it gives CAWSVNGGYTF.

The genes are TRBV27 and TRBJ2-5, with D possibly matching TRBD1 (6 bases). Trimming took 4 bases from V and 0 from J, leaving 9 bases between them. Germline V lookup: CDR1 MNHEY, CDR2 SMNVEV (reference sequence). This CDR3 spans 14 amino acids. The CDR3: CASSSRDNQETQYF. The CDR3 nucleotides are TGTGCCAGCAGTTCCCGGGACAACCAAGAGACCCAGTACTTC.

The chain couples TRBV13 to TRBJ1-1; unclear D gene. From germline, CDR1 is PRHDT and CDR2 FYEKMQ (reference sequence). This CDR3 is 14 amino acids long. The ends were cut back, 1 base at V and 5 bases at J, with 11 bases in the middle. CDR3 in amino acids: CASSLVTGWTEAFF. The CDR3 nucleotides are TGTGCCAGCAGCTTAGTTACGGGATGGACTGAAGCTTTCTTT. The full variable domain, in which reference TRBV13 and TRBJ1-1 provide the parts outside the CDR3, is AAGVIQSPRHLIKEKRETATLKCYPIPRHDTVYWYQQGPGQDPQFLISFYEKMQSDKGSIPDRFSAQQFSDYHSELNMSSLELGDSALYFCASSLVTGWTEAFFGQGTRLTVV.

This clone is a singleton in its sample. The chain is built from TRBV30 and TRBJ2-6; no reliable D call. The CDR3 consists of 13 residues. The V gene's germline CDR1 is GTSNPN and CDR2 SVGIG (reference sequence). V lost 2 bases, J lost 2 bases, and 4 bases lay in between. The CDR3 DNA reads TGTGCCTGGAGTCTAGCTGGGGCCAACGTCCTGACTTTC. Protein sequence: CAWSLAGANVLTF.

This chain joins TRBV27 and TRBJ2-1; tentative D call: TRBD2 (6 bases). The V gene lost 10 bases and the J gene lost 2 bases, with 9 bases spanning the gap. This CDR3 has 12 amino acids. The V gene's germline CDR1 is MNHEY and CDR2 SMNVEV (reference sequence). In nucleotides, the CDR3 is TGTGCCACCGGGGGACCCTACAATGAGCAGTTCTTC. This gives the protein CATGGPYNEQFF.

The genes are TRBV9 and TRBJ2-7, with 9 positions matching TRBD1. CDR1 SGDLS and CDR2 YYNGEE come from the germline V gene. V shed 8 bases and J 7 bases; nucleotides not matched to a gene: 13. CDR3 size: 14 residues. As DNA, the CDR3 is TGTGCCAGTTCCAGAGGACAGGGGTCGAAAGAGCAGTACTTC. Its translation: CASSRGQGSKEQYF.

The chain couples TRBV5-1 to TRBJ1-2; 8 nucleotides agree with TRBD1. The CDR3 loop spans 13 amino acids. J gave up 6 bases and V 4 bases, and 5 bases lay outside the gene matches. From germline, CDR1 is SGHRS and CDR2 YFSETQ. The CDR3 region is CASSPGQVHGYTF. In nucleotides, the CDR3 is TGCGCCAGCAGCCCGGGACAGGTCCATGGCTACACCTTC.